The next 18 T cell receptor beta chains were all read from a single sample in a study of blood T cell repertoires in COVID-19. Data came from immunoSEQ multiplex PCR; TCRdb stores just in-frame clones and leaves some out. The data show about 360,000 clones, around 90% seen once. Material: PBMCs or T cells enriched from blood (not recorded which). All receptors derive from a woman in her thirties or forties with acute COVID-19.

The chain couples TRBV10-3 to TRBJ1-3; D ambiguous. Germline-derived CDR1 and CDR2 are ENHRY and SYGVKD. This CDR3 contains 12 residues. V gave up 4 bases and J gave up 1 base, with 2 bases separating them. The CDR3 nucleotides are TGTGCCATCAGTGTATCTGGAAACACCATATATTTT. Translation gives CAISVSGNTIYF.

V usage is TRBV5-1 and J usage is TRBJ1-2; TRBD1 aligns across 8 bases. With V trimmed by 6 bases and J by 8 bases, 9 bases remained unmatched. This CDR3 spans 13 amino acids. Germline loops: CDR1 SGHRS, CDR2 YFSETQ. CDR3 region: CASTGQGDLGYTF. The CDR3 DNA is TGCGCCAGCACCGGACAGGGAGATCTAGGCTACACCTTC.

V usage is TRBV30 and J usage is TRBJ1-3; D remains unclear. V gave up 3 bases and J gave up 0 bases, with 9 bases separating them. CDR1 and CDR2 from the germline V gene are GTSNPN and SVGIG (reference sequence). The CDR3 is 14 amino acids. The CDR3 is CAWRVPYSGNTIYF. The CDR3 bases are TGTGCCTGGAGGGTTCCCTACTCTGGAAACACCATATATTTT.

V is TRBV24-1 and J is TRBJ1-2; 9 bases map to TRBD1. The CDR3 has 13 residues. The germline CDR1 and CDR2 sequences are KGHDR and SFDVKD. Losses at the gene ends were 5 bases for V and 6 bases for J; bases not matched to a gene: 3. DNA of the CDR3: TGTGCCACCAGTGGACGACAGGGGGATGGCTACACCTTC. Protein: CATSGRQGDGYTF.

In DNA form, the CDR3 reads TGTGCCAGCAGCAGGCAGGGCACAGATACGCAGTATTTT. Translated: CASSRQGTDTQYF. The chain employs TRBV9 and TRBJ2-3, with no clear D. CDR3 length: 13 amino acids. The V and J ends lost 4 bases and 1 base respectively, with 7 bases between them. Germline CDR1 reads SGDLS; CDR2 reads YYNGEE.

The chain combines TRBV6-5 with TRBJ1-6; maybe TRBD1 (5 bases). This CDR3 contains 14 residues. The V end lost 6 bases, the J end lost 7 bases, and 13 bases lay between the germline ends. From germline, CDR1 is MNHEY and CDR2 SVGAGI. CDR3 sequence: CASRARAENSPLHF. CDR3 DNA: TGTGCCAGCAGGGCCAGGGCAGAGAATTCACCCCTCCACTTT.

V is TRBV19 and J is TRBJ1-6; 10 bases map to TRBD1. Germline V CDR1 and CDR2: LNHDA, SQIVND (reference sequence). V trimming: 2 bases; J trimming: 10 bases; junction bases outside the gene matches: 11. CDR3 size: 17 residues. DNA for the CDR3: TGTGCCAGTAGTATAAGACAGGGGGCTGTTGGGGAATCACCCCTCCACTTT. This encodes CASSIRQGAVGESPLHF.

The chain is built from TRBV5-1 and TRBJ1-1; D call uncertain. Trimming left V 2 bases short and J 1 base short, with 9 bases between. The CDR3 has 14 amino acids. In germline, CDR1 is SGHRS, CDR2 YFSETQ. In nucleotides, the CDR3 is TGCGCCAGCAGCTTTCTCGCAGAGAACACTGAAGCTTTCTTT. It yields the protein CASSFLAENTEAFF. The variable domain in full, with the rest retrieved from reference TRBV5-1 and TRBJ1-1, is KAGVTQTPRYLIKTRGQQVTLSCSPISGHRSVSWYQQTPGQGLQFLFEYFSETQRNKGNFPGRFSGRQFSNSRSEMNVSTLELGDSALYLCASSFLAENTEAFFGQGTRLTVV.

This clone is a singleton in its sample. This rearrangement joins TRBV5-6 to TRBJ1-3; D remains ambiguous. V lost 0 bases and J 2 bases, leaving 6 bases between the germline ends. Germline V gene lookup returns CDR1 SGHDT and CDR2 YYEEEE. The CDR3 covers 14 residues. The CDR3 region has the DNA TGTGCCAGCAGCTTGGGTCAGACTGGAAACACCATATATTTT. Amino acid sequence: CASSLGQTGNTIYF. The full variable domain, with the rest looked up from reference TRBV5-6 and TRBJ1-3, is DAGVTQSPTHLIKTRGQQVTLRCSPKSGHDTVSWYQQALGQGPQFIFQYYEEEERQRGNFPDRFSGHQFPNYSSELNVNALLLGDSALYLCASSLGQTGNTIYFGEGSWLTVV.

J is TRBJ1-5 and V is TRBV7-9; D gene unclear. V gave up 1 base and J gave up 5 bases, with 12 bases separating them. CDR3 length: 15 residues. Looked up from germline, CDR1 is SEHNR and CDR2 is FQNEAQ (reference sequence). DNA for the CDR3: TGTGCCAGCAGCTTAGACGGAGGGTTCTATCAGCCCCAGCATTTT. This gives the protein CASSLDGGFYQPQHF.

The V gene is TRBV7-9, the J gene TRBJ2-6; 10 nucleotides line up with TRBD2. Per the germline V gene, CDR1 is SEHNR and CDR2 is FQNEAQ (reference sequence). The CDR3 is 19 amino acids. With 5 bases clipped from V and 0 bases from J, the junction kept 10 bases outside the gene matches. In DNA, the CDR3 is TGTGCCAGCAGCGAACTAGGACTAGCGGCGCTCTCTGGGGCCAACGTCCTGACTTTC. It specifies CASSELGLAALSGANVLTF.

V is TRBV6-1 and J is TRBJ1-6; TRBD1 agrees at 9 bases. The length of the CDR3 is 15 residues. The V gene end was trimmed by 2 bases and the J gene end by 8 bases; junction bases not matched to a gene: 4. Germline V lookup: CDR1 MNHNS, CDR2 SASEGT. This chain's CDR3 is CASSEPGQGDSPLHF. In nucleotides, the CDR3 is TGTGCCAGCAGTGAACCGGGACAGGGTGATTCACCCCTCCACTTT.

This rearrangement joins TRBV24-1 to TRBJ2-1; maybe TRBD1 (6 bases). The length of the CDR3 is 12 residues. Germline CDR1 is KGHDR and CDR2 is SFDVKD. The germline V and J ends were trimmed by 0 bases and 16 bases, with 12 bases remaining between them. CDR3 protein: CATSDLRGHEFF. The CDR3 DNA reads TGTGCCACCAGTGATTTGAGGGGACACGAATTCTTC.

V is TRBV27 and J is TRBJ1-1; D is unresolved. V shed 1 base and J shed 6 bases, with 12 bases lying between them. Germline values: CDR1 MNHEY, CDR2 SMNVEV (reference sequence). The CDR3 consists of 14 residues. The CDR3, as DNA: TGTGCCAGCAGTTTATTCGGGGTAAAGGCTGAAGCTTTCTTT. Its protein product is CASSLFGVKAEAFF.

The V gene is TRBV10-3, the J gene TRBJ1-4, with 8 nucleotides matching TRBD1. V shed 7 bases, J shed 7 bases, and the junction held 5 bases outside the gene matches. Germline CDR1 ENHRY, CDR2 SYGVKD. CDR3 length: 13 residues. The CDR3 here is CAINQDRGEKLFF. CDR3 coding DNA: TGTGCCATCAACCAAGACAGGGGTGAAAAACTGTTTTTT.

As for this clone: Distinct nucleotide sequences in the sample also encode this CDR3. V and J are TRBV30 and TRBJ1-1, with D unclear. The CDR3 has 13 residues. The V end was cut by 1 base, the J end by 0 bases, with 6 bases between. The germline CDR1 and CDR2 sequences are GTSNPN and SVGIG (reference sequence). CDR3 sequence reads: CAWSGDMNTEAFF. The CDR3 nucleotides are TGTGCCTGGAGTGGAGACATGAACACTGAAGCTTTCTTT.

The CDR3, as DNA: TGTGCCACCAGCGCCTTTACAGGGTTTCCCGGGGAGCTGTTTTTT. This translates into CATSAFTGFPGELFF. The gene calls are TRBV15 and TRBJ2-2, with D possibly TRBD1 on 6 matching bases. Trimming pared 5 bases from V and 6 bases from J, leaving 16 bases between. This CDR3 contains 15 residues. Germline values: CDR1 LNHNV, CDR2 YYDKDF (reference sequence).

The V call is TRBV21-1, the J call TRBJ1-6; the table's D call of TRBD1 was not tested on the DNA. TRBV21-1 is a listed pseudogene. The CDR3 sequence is 14 residues long. Here the CDR3 reads CASSSGTDHSPLHF. The CDR3 nucleotides read TGTGCCAGCTCCTCCGGGACAGACCATTCACCCCTCCACTTT.